One TCR beta chain is described in this entry. The antigen remains undetermined. The J segment lost 5 bases and the V segment lost 2 bases, leaving 5 bases of the junction unmatched. Germline V gives CDR1 SGDLS, CDR2 YYNGEE. This CDR3 contains 15 residues. Unique molecular identifiers tagged the TCRbeta library. Using its own MiXCR run on the PCR reads, TCRdb lists one record per CDR3 protein. The table includes 200,000 to 250,000 distinct CDR3 sequences, under 8.5% detected once. The data were obtained in a study of T-cell reconstitution after alpha-beta-depleted transplantation in children. Findings of the study overall: After transplant, high TCRbeta diversity at day 60 in some patients arose from surviving recipient T cells and thymic progenitors.

J is TRBJ2-1 and V is TRBV9, with TRBD1 matching over 9 bases. The clonotype originates from a male patient between 2 and 10 years old who had a stem cell transplant for acute myeloid leukemia, so the T cells may come from the graft donor. The sample consisted of PBMCs, mostly from graft donor cells, taken 360 days after TCRalphabeta/CD19-depleted stem cell transplant. DNA for the CDR3: TGTGCCAGCAGCGTCGACAGGGGGATAAACAATGAGCAGTTCTTC. This encodes CASSVDRGINNEQFF.